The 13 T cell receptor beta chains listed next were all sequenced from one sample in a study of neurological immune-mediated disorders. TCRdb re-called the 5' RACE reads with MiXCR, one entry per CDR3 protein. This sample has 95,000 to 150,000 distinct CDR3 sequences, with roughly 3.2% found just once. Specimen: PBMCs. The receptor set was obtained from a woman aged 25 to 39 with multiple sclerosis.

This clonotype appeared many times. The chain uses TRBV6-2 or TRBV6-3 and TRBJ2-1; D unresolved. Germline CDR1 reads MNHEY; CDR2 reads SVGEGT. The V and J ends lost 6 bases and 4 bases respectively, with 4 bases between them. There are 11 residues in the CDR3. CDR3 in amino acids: CASSNYNEQFF. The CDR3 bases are TGTGCCAGCAGCAATTACAATGAGCAGTTCTTC.

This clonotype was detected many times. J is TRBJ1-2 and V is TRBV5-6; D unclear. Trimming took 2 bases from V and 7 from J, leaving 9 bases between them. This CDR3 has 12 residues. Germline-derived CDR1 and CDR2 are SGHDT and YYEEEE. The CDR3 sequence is CASSLPSVGYTF. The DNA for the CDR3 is TGTGCCAGCAGCTTACCCAGCGTTGGCTACACCTTC.

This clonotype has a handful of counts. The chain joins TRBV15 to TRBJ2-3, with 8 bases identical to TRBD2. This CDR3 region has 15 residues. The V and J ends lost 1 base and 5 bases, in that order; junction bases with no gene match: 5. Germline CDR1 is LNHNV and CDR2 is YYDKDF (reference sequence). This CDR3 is CATSRGGTRGDTQYF. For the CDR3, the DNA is TGTGCCACCAGCAGAGGGGGGACTAGGGGAGATACGCAGTATTTT.

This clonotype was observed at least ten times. As DNA, the CDR3 is TGCGCCAGCCGGGGAGCGGGGAGGGCTAACTATGGCTACACCTTC. This encodes CASRGAGRANYGYTF. This chain links TRBV4-1 with TRBJ1-2; D remains unclear. Trimming removed 8 bases at V and 0 bases at J, with 16 bases between. This CDR3 is 15 amino acids long. Germline CDR1 reads MGHRA; CDR2 reads YSYEKL.

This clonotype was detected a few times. The DNA for the CDR3 is TGTGCCAGTCTCATCCCAGACAGGGTCACCGGGGAGCTGTTTTTT. It encodes CASLIPDRVTGELFF. This chain uses TRBV19 with TRBJ2-2; the match to TRBD1 covers 7 bases. Germline V gene data show CDR1 as LNHDA and CDR2 as SQIVND (reference sequence). Losses at the gene ends were 8 bases for V and 4 bases for J; bases not matched to a gene: 10. The CDR3 contains 15 residues.

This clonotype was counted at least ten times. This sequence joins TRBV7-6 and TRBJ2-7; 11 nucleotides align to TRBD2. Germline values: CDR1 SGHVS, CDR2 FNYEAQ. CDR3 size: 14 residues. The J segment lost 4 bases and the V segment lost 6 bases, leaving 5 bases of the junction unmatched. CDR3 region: CASSSLAGGYEQYF. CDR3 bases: TGTGCCAGCAGTTCCCTAGCGGGAGGATACGAGCAGTACTTC.

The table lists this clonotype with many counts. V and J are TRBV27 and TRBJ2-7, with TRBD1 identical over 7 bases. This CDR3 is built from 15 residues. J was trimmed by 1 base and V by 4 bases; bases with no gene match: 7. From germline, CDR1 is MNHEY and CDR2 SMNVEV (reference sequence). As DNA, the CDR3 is TGTGCCAGCAGTTACGGGGACAGTGGGTCCTACGAGCAGTACTTC. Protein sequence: CASSYGDSGSYEQYF.

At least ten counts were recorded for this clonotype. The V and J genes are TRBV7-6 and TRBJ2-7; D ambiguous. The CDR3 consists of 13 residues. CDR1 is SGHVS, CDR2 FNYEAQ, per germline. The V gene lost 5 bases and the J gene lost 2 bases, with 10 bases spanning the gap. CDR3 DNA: TGTGCCAGCAGCCCCGGCCGACCCTACGAGCAGTACTTC. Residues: CASSPGRPYEQYF. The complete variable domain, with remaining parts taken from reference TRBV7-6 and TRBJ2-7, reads GAGVSQSPRYKVTKRGQDVALRCDPISGHVSLYWYRQALGQGPEFLTYFNYEAQQDKSGLPNDRFSAERPEGSISTLTIQRTEQRDSAMYRCASSPGRPYEQYFGPGTRLTVT.

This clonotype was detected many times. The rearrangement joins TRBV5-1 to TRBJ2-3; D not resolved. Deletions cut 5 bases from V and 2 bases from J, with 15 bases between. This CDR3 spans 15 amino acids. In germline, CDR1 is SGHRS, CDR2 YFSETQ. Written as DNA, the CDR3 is TGCGCCAGCAGTTCAGACAACTACTTCACAGATACGCAGTATTTT. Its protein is CASSSDNYFTDTQYF.

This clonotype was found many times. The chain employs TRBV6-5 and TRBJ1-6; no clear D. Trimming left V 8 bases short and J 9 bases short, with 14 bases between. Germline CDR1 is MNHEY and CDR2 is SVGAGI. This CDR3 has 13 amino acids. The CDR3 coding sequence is TGTGCCAGCCGAACAGATAATACTTCACCCCTCCACTTT. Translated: CASRTDNTSPLHF.

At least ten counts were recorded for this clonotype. The CDR3 coding sequence is TGTGCCAGCAGCGTAGTGGGCTCAGAGGGGGAGACCCAGTACTTC. Protein: CASSVVGSEGETQYF. J is TRBJ2-5 and V is TRBV9; D possibly matches TRBD1 or TRBD2 (5 bases each). Trimming cost V 0 bases and J 5 bases, with 14 bases left between them. Germline V lookup: CDR1 SGDLS, CDR2 YYNGEE. CDR3 length equals 15 residues.

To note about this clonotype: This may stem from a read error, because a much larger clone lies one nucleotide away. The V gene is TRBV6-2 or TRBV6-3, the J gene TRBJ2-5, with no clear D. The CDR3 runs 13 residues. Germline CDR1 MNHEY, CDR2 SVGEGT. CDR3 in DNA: TGTGCCAACAGTAAGACGTATCAAGAGACCCAGTACTTC. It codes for CANSKTYQETQYF.

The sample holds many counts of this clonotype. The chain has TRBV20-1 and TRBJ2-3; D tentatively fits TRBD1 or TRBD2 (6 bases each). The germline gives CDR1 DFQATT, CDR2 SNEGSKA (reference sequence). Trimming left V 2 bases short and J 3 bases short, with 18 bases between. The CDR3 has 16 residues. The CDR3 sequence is CSARKTGAGATDTQYF. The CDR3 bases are TGCAGTGCTAGAAAAACGGGGGCTGGCGCGACAGATACGCAGTATTTT.